This T cell receptor (beta chain) was observed in a study of blood T cell repertoires in COVID-19. Study information: Both acute and convalescent COVID-19 samples were obtained from the United States, Italy and Spain. The cDNA or gDNA used as material had been derived from T cells, B-cell-depleted T cells, or PBMCs.

This CDR3 is 13 amino acids long. Germline loops: CDR1 GTSNPN, CDR2 SVGIG (reference sequence). V was clipped by 0 bases and J by 7 bases, with 10 bases between them. As handled by the study authors: By means of reference gene primer amplification, nucleated cell counts were estimated. Using immunoSEQ multiplex PCR, the repertoire was profiled, and TCRdb retains in-frame clones only, with some absent. That table gives V, J and clone size, and the DNA gave D and trimming. The table lists approximately 27,000 clones, around 96% of them singletons. The clonotype originates from a human donor with active COVID-19. The donor label of this sample is uncertain. This chain connects TRBV30 to TRBJ1-5; maybe TRBD1 (6 bases). The source material was peripheral blood. The CDR3 nucleotides read TGTGCCTGGAGTGTACCGGGGGGCCAGCCCCAGCATTTT. Translated: CAWSVPGGQPQHF.